This TCR beta chain was captured in a study of shared clonotypes between healthy human individuals. There were only Caucasian adults among the donors, and all lived in Nashville, Tennessee. Germline V gives CDR1 MDHEN, CDR2 SYDVKM. The V gene lost 5 bases and the J gene lost 6 bases, with 8 bases spanning the gap. The length of the CDR3 is 12 residues. Once extracted for a subset, genomic DNA was divided evenly among several immunoSEQ plates. Loaded into unsorted PBMC replicate PCRs was around 330 ng DNA, about 30,000 T cell genomes. The method was immunoSEQ multiplex PCR; TCRdb's version includes in-frame clones alone and lacks a portion of them. The table includes around 510,000 clones, roughly 72% detected once. About this clone: One base away lies a much larger clone, so this may be a sequencing read error.

This sequence originates from a woman in her thirties or forties in good health. Some clones in this sample may be carry-over from other donors' samples. The chain carries TRBV28 and TRBJ1-5; no clear D gene. Sequencing was performed on PBMCs. CDR3 coding DNA: TGTGCCAGCAGTCCATTTCCTCAGCCCCAGCATTTT. This gives the protein CASSPFPQPQHF.